These 21 T cell receptor beta chains share one sample of origin, sequenced in a study of cytomegalovirus exposure and HLA in healthy donors. PCR amplification relied on 60 Vbeta primers (plus 13 Jbeta primers). The repertoire was sequenced with immunoSEQ multiplex PCR; TCRdb's copy has only in-frame clones and lacks some. The sample yields 80,000 to 95,000 clones, 60% to 70% seen once. The specimen was PBMCs. These receptors were obtained from a woman in her 30s in good health and CMV-seronegative.

This chain joins TRBV5-5 and TRBJ1-4; 8 nucleotides align to TRBD1. The germline CDR1 and CDR2 sequences are SGHKS and YYEKEE (reference sequence). The V and J ends lost 6 bases and 8 bases, in that order; junction bases with no gene match: 18. This CDR3 has 17 residues. CDR3 DNA: TGTGCCAGCAACCCGACAGGGGATGAGGGGCTTGTGGAAAAACTGTTTTTT. It codes for CASNPTGDEGLVEKLFF.

This chain connects TRBV7-2 to TRBJ2-7; 10 positions match TRBD2. CDR3 length: 15 amino acids. The J segment lost 4 bases and the V segment lost 5 bases, leaving 8 bases of the junction unmatched. Germline V gives CDR1 SGHTA, CDR2 FQGNSA. CDR3 in amino acids: CASSLLAGVVYEQYF. The CDR3 DNA follows: TGTGCCAGCAGCCTCCTAGCGGGAGTCGTATACGAGCAGTACTTC. Full variable domain (missing parts from reference TRBV7-2 and TRBJ2-7): GAGVSQSPSNKVTEKGKDVELRCDPISGHTALYWYRQSLGQGLEFLIYFQGNSAPDKSGLPSDRFSAERTGGSVSTLTIQRTQQEDSAVYLCASSLLAGVVYEQYFGPGTRLTVT.

This clone turned up a few times. J is TRBJ2-6 and V is TRBV7-9; D is uncertain. This CDR3 is built from 15 residues. CDR1 is SEHNR, CDR2 FQNEAQ, per germline (reference sequence). Trimming took off 1 base at V and 4 bases at J, with 8 bases between the two ends. The CDR3 DNA reads as TGTGCCAGCAGCTTAGACGGGTTCGGGGCCAACGTCCTGACTTTC. This codes for CASSLDGFGANVLTF.

This clone has a handful of counts. The rearrangement links TRBV7-9 to TRBJ1-2, with 8 bases matching TRBD1. After removal of 3 bases from V and 3 bases from J, the junction contained 3 bases not matched to a gene. The germline gives CDR1 SEHNR, CDR2 FQNEAQ (reference sequence). CDR3 size: 14 residues. Here the CDR3 DNA reads TGTGCCAGCAGCTTCCAGGGGGCGGACTATGGCTACACCTTC. The encoded protein is CASSFQGADYGYTF.

This chain joins TRBV27 and TRBJ1-2; 7 bases map to TRBD1. The CDR3 loop spans 15 amino acids. J gave up 8 bases and V 0 bases, and 9 bases lay outside the gene matches. Germline V lookup: CDR1 MNHEY, CDR2 SMNVEV (reference sequence). CDR3 amino acids: CASSLSQAGGRGYTF. Written as DNA, the CDR3 is TGTGCCAGCAGTTTATCGCAGGCAGGGGGGAGAGGCTACACCTTC.

J is TRBJ1-5 and V is TRBV19; D not resolved. Germline CDR1 is LNHDA and CDR2 is SQIVND (reference sequence). Trimming cost V 6 bases and J 0 bases, with 9 bases left between them. The CDR3 contains 14 residues. As DNA, the CDR3 is TGTGCCAGTAGAACGGTATCTAGCAATCAGCCCCAGCATTTT. Encoded protein: CASRTVSSNQPQHF.

The chain recombines TRBV9 with TRBJ2-2, with 9 bases identical to TRBD1. CDR1 is SGDLS, CDR2 YYNGEE, per germline. V dropped 0 bases and J dropped 7; count of bases not matched to a gene: 1. This CDR3 spans 14 amino acids. CDR3 in amino acids: CASSVDRGRGELFF. DNA of the CDR3: TGTGCCAGCAGCGTAGACAGGGGGCGCGGGGAGCTGTTTTTT.

The chain joins TRBV4-1 to TRBJ2-2, with no clear D. The germline V gene has CDR1 MGHRA and CDR2 YSYEKL. This CDR3 is built from 13 residues. Trimming removed 3 bases at V and 1 base at J, with 3 bases between. For the CDR3, the DNA is TGCGCCAGCAGCCAGAGGAACACCGGGGAGCTGTTTTTT. The encoded protein is CASSQRNTGELFF.

This clone was found once. The rearrangement joins TRBV7-9 to TRBJ2-7; 16 bases match TRBD2. The V segment lost 2 bases and the J segment 4 bases; nucleotides outside the gene matches: 11. Per germline, CDR1 SEHNR and CDR2 FQNEAQ (reference sequence). The CDR3 consists of 19 residues. CDR3 sequence reads: CASSLFAGLAGGPRYEQYF. The CDR3 nucleotides are TGTGCCAGCAGCTTATTTGCGGGACTAGCGGGAGGGCCTAGGTACGAGCAGTACTTC.

The chain joins TRBV5-1 to TRBJ2-3; the match to TRBD2 covers 11 bases. Per germline, CDR1 SGHRS and CDR2 YFSETQ. CDR3 length: 14 amino acids. V shed 5 bases and J 3 bases; nucleotides not matched to a gene: 2. CDR3 sequence (DNA): TGCGCCAGCAGGCGGACTAGCGGGACAGATACGCAGTATTTT. It yields the protein CASRRTSGTDTQYF.

V usage is TRBV27 and J usage is TRBJ1-5; D not certain. The germline gives CDR1 MNHEY, CDR2 SMNVEV (reference sequence). CDR3 size: 14 residues. V was trimmed by 2 bases and J by 4 bases, leaving 9 bases between them. CDR3 sequence reads: CASSLRRGNQPQHF. DNA of the CDR3: TGTGCCAGCAGTTTACGGCGAGGGAATCAGCCCCAGCATTTT.

This clone has a handful of counts. The chain links TRBV2 to TRBJ1-1; D gene uncertain. The germline CDR1 and CDR2 sequences are SNHLY and FYNNEI. The CDR3 runs 13 residues. V was trimmed by 8 bases and J by 3 bases, leaving 13 bases between them. For the CDR3, the DNA is TGTGCCAGCGCCAGGTTTAGCGACACTGAAGCTTTCTTT. Translation gives CASARFSDTEAFF.

In DNA form, the CDR3 reads TGTGCCAGCAGCATTCAACAGGGGGCGCGTGAAAAACTGTTTTTT. Encoded protein: CASSIQQGAREKLFF. The rearrangement joins TRBV7-2 to TRBJ1-4; 9 bases are a match to TRBD1. Germline assignment: CDR1 SGHTA and CDR2 FQGNSA. This CDR3 region has 15 residues. V was pared by 5 bases and J by 7 bases, with 8 bases of the junction left unmatched.

This chain connects TRBV6-6 to TRBJ2-3; 9 nucleotides align to TRBD1. V gave up 6 bases and J gave up 4 bases; unmatched junction bases: 8. Germline values: CDR1 MNHNY, CDR2 SVGAGI (reference sequence). This CDR3 is built from 15 residues. This CDR3 reads CASSWTGDRADTQYF. CDR3 coding DNA: TGTGCCAGCAGCTGGACAGGGGACAGGGCAGATACGCAGTATTTT.

This clone was observed a few times. The rearrangement uses TRBV7-2 and TRBJ1-1, with D perhaps TRBD1 (5 bases). The CDR3 has 14 amino acids. V was pared by 2 bases and J by 6 bases, with 13 bases between. CDR1 is SGHTA, CDR2 FQGNSA, per germline. The DNA for the CDR3 is TGTGCCAGCAGCTTACGGCTGGGAGGGGCTGAAGCTTTCTTT. Protein product: CASSLRLGGAEAFF.

This clone showed up just once. The genes are TRBV20-1 and TRBJ2-7; 8 bases align to TRBD2. Germline lookup yields CDR1 DFQATT and CDR2 SNEGSKA (reference sequence). There are 11 residues in the CDR3. J was trimmed by 5 bases and V by 5 bases; bases with no gene match: 2. CDR3 in amino acids: CSARAGDEQYF. As DNA, the CDR3 is TGCAGTGCTCGAGCGGGAGACGAGCAGTACTTC.

The chain has TRBV6-1 and TRBJ1-2; D not resolved. The germline V gene has CDR1 MNHNS and CDR2 SASEGT. V lost 2 bases, J lost 8 bases, and 9 bases lay in between. This CDR3 contains 12 residues. The CDR3 DNA reads TGTGCCAGCAGTGAATACGGAGGGGGCTACACCTTC. Translated, it gives CASSEYGGGYTF.

In this sample, this clone turned up a few times. The V call is TRBV7-2, the J call TRBJ2-6; D is undetermined. CDR3 length: 16 residues. Trimming left V 4 bases short and J 0 bases short, with 10 bases between. Germline V gene sequence: CDR1 SGHTA, CDR2 FQGNSA. CDR3: CASSSLVISGANVLTF. The CDR3 region has the DNA TGTGCCAGCAGCTCACTCGTGATCTCTGGGGCCAACGTCCTGACTTTC.

This clone was seen just once. V usage is TRBV4-1 and J usage is TRBJ2-3; tentatively, D is TRBD2 (6 bases). Trimming removed 4 bases at V and 6 bases at J, with 14 bases between. The CDR3 extends over 14 amino acids. Germline values: CDR1 MGHRA, CDR2 YSYEKL. The CDR3 DNA follows: TGCGCCAGCAGCCTCGGAAAGGGAGGTGATACGCAGTATTTT. This codes for CASSLGKGGDTQYF.

The chain is built from TRBV21-1 and TRBJ1-2. TRBV21-1 is termed a pseudogene. The CDR3 sequence is 17 residues long. The CDR3, as DNA: TGTGCCAGCAGCAAAGAGCCCCCGGGGGTCCGAAACTATGGCTACACCTTC. Its translation: CASSKEPPGVRNYGYTF.

V gene TRBV27 combines with J gene TRBJ1-5; D remains ambiguous. This CDR3 is built from 14 residues. Per germline, CDR1 MNHEY and CDR2 SMNVEV (reference sequence). V gave up 4 bases and J gave up 5 bases, with 12 bases separating them. CDR3 residues: CASSSGTPYQPQHF. For the CDR3, the DNA is TGTGCCAGCAGTTCCGGTACCCCCTATCAGCCCCAGCATTTT.